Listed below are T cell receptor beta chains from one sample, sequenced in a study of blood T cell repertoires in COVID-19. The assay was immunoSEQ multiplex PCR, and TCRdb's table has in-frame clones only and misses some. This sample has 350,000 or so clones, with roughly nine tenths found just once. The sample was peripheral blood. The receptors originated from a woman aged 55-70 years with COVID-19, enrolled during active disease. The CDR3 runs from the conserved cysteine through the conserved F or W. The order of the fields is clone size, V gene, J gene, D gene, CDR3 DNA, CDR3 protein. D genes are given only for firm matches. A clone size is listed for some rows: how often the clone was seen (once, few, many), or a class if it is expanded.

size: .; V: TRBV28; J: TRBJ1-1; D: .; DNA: TGTGCCAGCAGTTTCGGGGGGGTGAACACTGAAGCTTTCTTT; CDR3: CASSFGGVNTEAFF
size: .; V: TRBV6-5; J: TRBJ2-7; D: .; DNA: TGTGCCAGCATCTCAGGGTCGTCCTACGAGCAGTACTTC; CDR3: CASISGSSYEQYF
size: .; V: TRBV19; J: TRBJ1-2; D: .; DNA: TGTGCCAGTAATCCCGACAGGAACTATGGCTACACCTTC; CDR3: CASNPDRNYGYTF
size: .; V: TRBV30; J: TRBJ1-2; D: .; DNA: TGTGCCGGAATGAGGGCACAGTACTTAAACTATGGCTACACCTTC; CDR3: CAGMRAQYLNYGYTF
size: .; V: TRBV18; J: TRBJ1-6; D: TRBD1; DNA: TGTGCCAGCTCACCATTCGCCCCGGGACAGGGGGATTCACCCCTCCACTTT; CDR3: CASSPFAPGQGDSPLHF
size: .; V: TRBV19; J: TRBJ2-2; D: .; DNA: TGTGCCAGTAGTATAGTGGGGGGGGCACAAACCATCGGGGAGCTGTTTTTT; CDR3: CASSIVGGAQTIGELFF
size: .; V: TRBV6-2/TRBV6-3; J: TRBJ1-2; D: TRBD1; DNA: TGTGCCAGCAGTTCACCGGACCCCAGGGGGTATGGCTACACCTTC; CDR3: CASSSPDPRGYGYTF
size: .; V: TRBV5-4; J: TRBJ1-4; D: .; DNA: TGTGCCAGCAGCTTCGCGGGTGAAAAACTGTTTTTT; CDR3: CASSFAGEKLFF
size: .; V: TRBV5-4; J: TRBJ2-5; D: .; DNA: TGTGCCAGCGGCCCTGGGGGAGGCCAAGAGACCCAGTACTTC; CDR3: CASGPGGGQETQYF
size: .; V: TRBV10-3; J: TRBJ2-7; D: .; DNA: TGTGCCATCAGTGAGTCGACAGGTATTGGTGGGTGGCAGTACTTC; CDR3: CAISESTGIGGWQYF
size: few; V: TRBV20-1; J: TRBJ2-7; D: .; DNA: TGCAGTGCTAGTGGAGGCCCCTACGAGCAGTACTTC; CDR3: CSASGGPYEQYF
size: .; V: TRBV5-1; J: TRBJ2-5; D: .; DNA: TGCGCCAGCAGCCGCTCCGGCGGGCCACAAGAGACCCAGTACTTC; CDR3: CASSRSGGPQETQYF
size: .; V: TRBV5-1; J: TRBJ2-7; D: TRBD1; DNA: TGCGCCAGCAGCGGGGACAGTAAATCCTACGAGCAGTACTTC; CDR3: CASSGDSKSYEQYF
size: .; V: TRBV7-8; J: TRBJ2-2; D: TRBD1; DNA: TGTGCCAGCAGCTTGAGACAGGGGGCCGGGGAGCTGTTTTTT; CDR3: CASSLRQGAGELFF
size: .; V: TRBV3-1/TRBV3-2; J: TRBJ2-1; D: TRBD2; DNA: TGTGCCAGCAGCCAGACTAGCGGGGGGGCCGCTGAGCAGTTCTTC; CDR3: CASSQTSGGAAEQFF
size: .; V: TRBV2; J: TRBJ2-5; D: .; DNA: TGTGCCAGCAGACAGCCGCGTCAGGGTCTGGGAGAGACCCAGTACTTC; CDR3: CASRQPRQGLGETQYF
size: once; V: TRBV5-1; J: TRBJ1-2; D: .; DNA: TGCGCCAGCAGCCAAGGGGTTGGAGGCTACACCTTC; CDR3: CASSQGVGGYTF
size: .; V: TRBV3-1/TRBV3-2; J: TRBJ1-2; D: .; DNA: TGTGCCAGCAGCCAACCTCAAAAGTCCCGGGGGGCTAATGGCTACACCTTC; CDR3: CASSQPQKSRGANGYTF
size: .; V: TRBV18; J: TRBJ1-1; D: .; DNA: TGTGCCAGCTCCCCCGGGGGGAACACTGAAGCTTTCTTT; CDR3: CASSPGGNTEAFF
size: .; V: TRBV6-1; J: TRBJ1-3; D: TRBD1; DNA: TGTGCCAGCAGTGAAGACAGGGGTCCTAGAGCTGGAAACACCATATATTTT; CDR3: CASSEDRGPRAGNTIYF
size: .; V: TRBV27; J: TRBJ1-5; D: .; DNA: TGTGCCAGCAGTATAAGAAAGGACAGTCCTAATCAGCCCCAGCATTTT; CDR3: CASSIRKDSPNQPQHF
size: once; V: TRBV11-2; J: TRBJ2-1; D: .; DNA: TGTGCCAGCAGCCAACCGTGGCAGATCAACAATGAGCAGTTCTTC; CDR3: CASSQPWQINNEQFF
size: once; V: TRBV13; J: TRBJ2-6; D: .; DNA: TGTGCCAGCAGCTTAGATGGCAGGCAGAGCTCTGGGGCCAACGTCCTGACTTTC; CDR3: CASSLDGRQSSGANVLTF
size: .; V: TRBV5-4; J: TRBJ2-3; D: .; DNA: TGTGCCAGCCGGACCGCGGGGGCGGGCACAGATACGCAGTATTTT; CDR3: CASRTAGAGTDTQYF
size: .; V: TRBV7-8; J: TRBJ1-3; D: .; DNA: TGTGCCAGCAGCTTAGACAGAGACTCTGGAAACACCATATATTTT; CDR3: CASSLDRDSGNTIYF
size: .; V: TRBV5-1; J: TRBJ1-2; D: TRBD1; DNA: TGCGCCAGCAGTCGCCTAGACAGGGGGCTAGGCTACACCTTC; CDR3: CASSRLDRGLGYTF
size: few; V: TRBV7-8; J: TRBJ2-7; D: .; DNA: TGTGCCAGCAGCCCACGGACATTTTCCTACGAGCAGTACTTC; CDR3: CASSPRTFSYEQYF
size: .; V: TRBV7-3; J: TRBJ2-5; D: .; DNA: TGTGCCAGCAGCTTATCAGGGCGAGGAGAGACCCAGTACTTC; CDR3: CASSLSGRGETQYF
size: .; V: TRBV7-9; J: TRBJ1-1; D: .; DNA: TGTGCCAGCAGCTCCGACTATCACGGGGCTTTCTTT; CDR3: CASSSDYHGAFF
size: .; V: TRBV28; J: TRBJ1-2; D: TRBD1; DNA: TGTGCCAGCAGTCCGCCCCGCCGGGACAGCTATGGCTACACCTTC; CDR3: CASSPPRRDSYGYTF
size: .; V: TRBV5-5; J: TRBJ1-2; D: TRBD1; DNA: TGTGCCAGCAGCTTGAGTGGGACAGGGGGCAGCTATGGCTACACCTTC; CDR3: CASSLSGTGGSYGYTF
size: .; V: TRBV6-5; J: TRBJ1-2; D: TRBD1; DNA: TGTGCCAGCTCATCGGGACAGACCTATGGCTACACCTTC; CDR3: CASSSGQTYGYTF
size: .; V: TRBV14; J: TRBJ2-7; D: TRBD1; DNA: TGTGCCAGCAGCCCAGGGACAGGAAAGAACTACGAGCAGTACTTC; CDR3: CASSPGTGKNYEQYF
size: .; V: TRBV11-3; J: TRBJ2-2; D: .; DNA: TGTGCCAGCAGCTCCTACACCGGGGAGCTGTTTTTT; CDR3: CASSSYTGELFF
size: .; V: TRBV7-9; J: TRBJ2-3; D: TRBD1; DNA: TGTGCCAGCAGCCCTGGACAGGGGGCTGCAGATACGCAGTATTTT; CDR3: CASSPGQGAADTQYF